The entry that follows covers one TCR beta chain sequence. This sample is part of a study of T cell repertoires in cytomegalovirus infection. Germline CDR1 and CDR2: MNHEY and SVGEGT. The germline V and J ends were trimmed by 0 bases and 8 bases, with 16 bases remaining between them. The CDR3 is made up of 16 amino acids. TCRdb fed the reads into MiXCR, producing one record per CDR3 protein. The repertoire includes about 400,000 distinct CDR3 sequences, less than 20% of them detected once, and approximately 8% sits in the top ten. This TCR derives from a human donor in good health (CMV status not recorded). Some clones in this sample may be carry-over from other donors' samples. The source material was PBMCs. The chain employs TRBV6-2 or TRBV6-3 and TRBJ1-4; tentatively, D is TRBD1 (5 bases). The CDR3 DNA follows: TGTGCCAGCAGTTACTCCGGGAACTTCGGGGCGGAAAAACTGTTTTTT. It encodes CASSYSGNFGAEKLFF.